These T cell receptor beta chains were read from a single sample in a study of Ad26.COV2.S vaccination and SARS-CoV-2 variants. Sequenced by immunoSEQ multiplex PCR; TCRdb stores in-frame clones only, minus some. The profile shows around 240,000 clones, around 87% of them singletons. Sequences were derived from peripheral blood, sampled in a trial of Ad26.COV2.S vaccine versus placebo. These receptors were obtained from a person between 18 and 65 years old who received the Ad26.COV2.S COVID-19 vaccine or a placebo. CDR3s include the opening cysteine and the closing phenylalanine or tryptophan. D genes are given only for firm matches. Expanded clones get a size class; other rows say once, few or many, or leave the size out.

>TRBJ2-7|TRBD2|TRBV7-9|.
CASSPGGRSYEQYF
TGTGCCAGCAGCCCGGGGGGGCGCTCCTACGAGCAGTACTTC
>TRBJ2-7|TRBD1|TRBV29-1|once
CSVGTTGGRYEQYF
TGCAGCGTGGGGACGACAGGGGGCAGGTACGAGCAGTACTTC
>TRBJ1-1|.|TRBV10-1|.
CASSGEAGPMNTEAFF
TGCGCCAGCAGTGGGGAGGCAGGGCCGATGAACACTGAAGCTTTCTTT
>TRBJ1-1|TRBD1|TRBV5-4|.
CASRFDRGTEAFF
TGTGCCAGCAGGTTCGACAGGGGAACTGAAGCTTTCTTT
>TRBJ2-2|TRBD1|TRBV6-1|once
CASSEEGTGTTGELFF
TGTGCCAGCAGTGAGGAGGGGACAGGGACCACCGGGGAGCTGTTTTTT
>TRBJ2-7|.|TRBV4-2|.
CASSQGPGMGARTGYEQYF
TGTGCCAGCAGCCAAGGACCGGGGATGGGGGCCAGGACGGGCTACGAGCAGTACTTC
>TRBJ2-3|.|TRBV6-5|.
CASRDFGVSTDTQYF
TGTGCCAGCAGGGATTTCGGAGTGAGCACAGATACGCAGTATTTT
>TRBJ2-7|.|TRBV5-6|.
CASSLAYEQYF
TGTGCCAGCAGCTTAGCATACGAGCAGTACTTC
>TRBJ2-5|TRBD2|TRBV6-5|.
CASRSLAGFQETQYF
TGTGCCAGCAGATCCCTAGCGGGGTTCCAAGAGACCCAGTACTTC
>TRBJ2-7|.|TRBV9|.
CASSVVTGGDEQYF
TGTGCCAGCAGCGTAGTTACAGGGGGGGATGAGCAGTACTTC
>TRBJ2-7|.|TRBV7-9|few
CASSSPYEQYF
TGTGCCAGCAGCTCCCCCTACGAGCAGTACTTC
>TRBJ1-1|.|TRBV6-8|.
CASSHSQAFNTEAFF
TGTGCCAGCAGCCATTCCCAGGCATTTAACACTGAAGCTTTCTTT
>TRBJ2-6|TRBD1|TRBV5-6|.
CASSTRGPGANVLTF
TGTGCCAGCAGCACCAGGGGGCCTGGGGCCAACGTCCTGACTTTC
>TRBJ1-1|.|TRBV11-3|.
CASSPGTSGTSEAFF
TGTGCCAGCAGCCCTGGTACTTCAGGTACATCCGAAGCTTTCTTT
>TRBJ2-1|.|TRBV6-5|.
CASTQSGDGGEQFF
TGTGCCAGCACCCAAAGTGGGGACGGCGGTGAGCAGTTCTTC
>TRBJ1-2|.|TRBV28|.
CASFGPNYGYTF
TGTGCCAGCTTCGGCCCTAACTATGGCTACACCTTC
>TRBJ2-5|TRBD1|TRBV7-2|.
CASSGQGETQYF
TGTGCCAGTTCGGGACAGGGGGAGACCCAGTACTTC
>TRBJ1-4|.|TRBV28|few
CASSALKVFSEKLFF
TGTGCCAGCAGTGCCCTTAAAGTATTTAGTGAAAAACTGTTTTTT
>TRBJ2-1|.|TRBV5-1|.
CASSPRRDSYNEQFF
TGCGCCAGCAGCCCGAGACGGGACTCCTACAATGAGCAGTTCTTC
>TRBJ1-1|.|TRBV30|.
CAWSVGGKTEAFF
TGTGCCTGGAGTGTGGGGGGGAAGACTGAAGCTTTCTTT
>TRBJ2-1|.|TRBV3-1/TRBV3-2|.
CASSQPPGTAGAYNEQFF
TGTGCCAGCAGCCAACCTCCCGGGACAGCGGGAGCCTACAATGAGCAGTTCTTC
>TRBJ1-1|TRBD1|TRBV29-1|.
CSVGQVNTEAFF
TGCAGCGTAGGACAGGTTAACACTGAAGCTTTCTTT
>TRBJ1-2|TRBD1|TRBV7-8|.
CASSHGTGYGYTF
TGTGCCAGCAGCCACGGGACAGGCTATGGCTACACCTTC
>TRBJ1-4|.|TRBV4-3|once
CASSQLGRSTNEKLFF
TGCGCCAGCAGCCAATTGGGCAGATCAACTAATGAAAAACTGTTTTTT
>TRBJ1-4|.|TRBV30|once
CAWSSPGGVEKLFF
TGTGCCTGGAGTTCGCCCGGGGGCGTTGAAAAACTGTTTTTT
>TRBJ2-2|.|TRBV7-9|.
CASSLSDRGTWVGTGELFF
TGTGCCAGCAGCCTATCTGACAGAGGGACGTGGGTAGGCACCGGGGAGCTGTTTTTT
>TRBJ2-1|.|TRBV4-3|once
CASSPGPLNNEQFF
TGCGCCAGCAGCCCCGGCCCCCTTAACAATGAGCAGTTCTTC
>TRBJ1-3|TRBD1|TRBV4-1|few
CASSQEVQGGLGNTIYF
TGCGCCAGCAGCCAAGAGGTTCAGGGGGGACTTGGAAACACCATATATTTT
>TRBJ1-2|TRBD1|TRBV5-1|.
CASSLALTGQENYGYTF
TGCGCCAGCAGCTTGGCCCTCACCGGACAGGAGAACTATGGCTACACCTTC
>TRBJ1-2|.|TRBV4-1|.
CASSQGGNYGYTF
TGCGCCAGCAGCCAAGGAGGAAACTATGGCTACACCTTC
>TRBJ2-3|TRBD1|TRBV9|.
CASSQGGTDTQYF
TGTGCCAGCAGCCAGGGGGGCACAGATACGCAGTATTTT
>TRBJ2-5|TRBD2|TRBV7-2|once
CASSPIAGGRETQYF
TGTGCCAGCAGCCCTATAGCGGGGGGGCGCGAGACCCAGTACTTC
>TRBJ1-1|TRBD1|TRBV10-3|.
CAISGQGAADTEAFF
TGTGCCATCAGTGGACAGGGGGCGGCGGACACTGAAGCTTTCTTT
>TRBJ2-7|TRBD2|TRBV15|.
CATSSGSGGEQYF
TGTGCCACCAGCAGTGGGAGCGGGGGCGAGCAGTACTTC
>TRBJ1-1|.|TRBV19|.
CASSLGPNTEAFF
TGTGCCAGTAGTTTGGGACCGAACACTGAAGCTTTCTTT
>TRBJ2-1|TRBD1|TRBV5-1|.
CASSLPLRQGANEQFF
TGCGCCAGCAGCTTGCCCCTCAGACAGGGGGCGAATGAGCAGTTCTTC
>TRBJ2-7|.|TRBV30|.
CAWSVRLLSEFSYEQYF
TGTGCCTGGAGTGTACGGTTACTATCGGAGTTCTCCTACGAGCAGTACTTC
>TRBJ1-1|.|TRBV6-2/TRBV6-3|.
CASSLPARVAEAFF
TGTGCCAGCAGTCTCCCCGCCCGGGTGGCTGAAGCTTTCTTT
>TRBJ1-6|TRBD1|TRBV18|.
CASSHLQGDYNSPLHF
TGTGCCAGCTCACACCTACAGGGGGACTATAATTCACCCCTCCACTTT
>TRBJ2-5|.|TRBV27|few
CASSLRRRGGQETQYF
TGTGCCAGCAGTCTAAGACGTAGGGGAGGTCAAGAGACCCAGTACTTC
>TRBJ2-1|.|TRBV11-3|.
CASSAIANEQFF
TGTGCCAGCAGCGCCATAGCTAATGAGCAGTTCTTC
>TRBJ1-2|TRBD1|TRBV7-2|few
CASSQGDSRYGYTF
TGTGCCAGCAGCCAGGGGGATTCTCGGTATGGCTACACCTTC
>TRBJ2-1|.|TRBV7-9|.
CASSLQGKVHEQFF
TGTGCCAGCAGCTTACAGGGGAAGGTTCATGAGCAGTTCTTC
>TRBJ1-4|.|TRBV25-1|.
CASSEFGGNEKLFF
TGTGCCAGCAGTGAATTTGGGGGGAACGAAAAACTGTTTTTT
>TRBJ1-6|.|TRBV6-5|.
CASRDRLSDFPLHF
TGTGCCAGCAGAGACAGACTATCGGATTTTCCCCTCCACTTT
>TRBJ1-5|TRBD1|TRBV6-5|.
CASRQNRGYNQPQHF
TGTGCCAGCAGGCAGAACAGGGGATACAATCAGCCCCAGCATTTT
>TRBJ2-1|.|TRBV24-1|.
CATSDSGVSGSSYNEQFF
TGTGCCACCAGTGACTCCGGAGTTTCGGGGTCGTCCTACAATGAGCAGTTCTTC
>TRBJ2-7|.|TRBV11-2|few
CASSPRSSYEQYF
TGTGCCAGCAGCCCCAGGAGCTCCTACGAGCAGTACTTC
>TRBJ2-1|.|TRBV6-2/TRBV6-3|.
CASSGPGQAYNEQFF
TGTGCCAGCAGTGGTCCCGGGCAGGCTTACAATGAGCAGTTCTTC
>TRBJ1-5|.|TRBV9|.
CASNRGGASNQPQHF
TGTGCCAGCAACCGGGGGGGGGCGAGTAATCAGCCCCAGCATTTT
>TRBJ2-7|.|TRBV14|.
CASSQGPNRPEWRYEQYF
TGTGCCAGCAGCCAAGGCCCCAACAGGCCCGAATGGCGCTACGAGCAGTACTTC
>TRBJ2-1|.|TRBV27|once
CASSPRLSVGEQFF
TGTGCCAGCAGTCCGCGCCTTAGCGTGGGTGAGCAGTTCTTC
>TRBJ2-1|TRBD2|TRBV5-6|.
CASSSGLAGGPGQFF
TGTGCCAGCAGCTCGGGACTAGCGGGAGGGCCGGGGCAGTTCTTC
>TRBJ2-5|TRBD1|TRBV5-1|.
CASGPGGRGETQYF
TGCGCCAGCGGCCCAGGGGGCAGAGGGGAGACCCAGTACTTC
>TRBJ2-7|.|TRBV25-1|.
CASSGAGTLRYEQYF
TGTGCCAGCAGTGGGGCCGGGACACTACGCTACGAGCAGTACTTC
>TRBJ2-3|TRBD1|TRBV27|once
CASSAGQGTDTQYF
TGTGCCAGCAGTGCGGGACAGGGCACAGATACGCAGTATTTT
>TRBJ1-1|TRBD1|TRBV28|.
CASSLYLQGVNTEAFF
TGTGCCAGCAGTTTATATTTACAGGGGGTGAACACTGAAGCTTTCTTT
>TRBJ2-1|TRBD2|TRBV7-3|.
CASSFSGKTYNEQFF
TGTGCCAGCAGCTTTAGCGGGAAAACTTACAATGAGCAGTTCTTC
>TRBJ1-3|.|TRBV18|.
CASSPRQISGNTIYF
TGTGCCAGCTCACCAAGGCAGATCTCTGGAAACACCATATATTTT
>TRBJ1-4|TRBD1|TRBV30|once
CAFLRQGATNEKLFF
TGTGCCTTCCTCCGACAGGGGGCAACTAATGAAAAACTGTTTTTT